Listed below are T cell receptor beta chains from one sample, sequenced in a study of cytomegalovirus exposure and HLA in healthy donors. Method: immunoSEQ multiplex PCR; TCRdb's copy keeps in-frame clones and lacks some. Seen here are more than 85,000 clones, around 15% observed once, and the top ten hold around 0.9%. The source material was PBMCs. The receptor set was obtained from a female donor in good health and CMV-seronegative. Both conserved end residues are part of each CDR3. Fields, in order: CDR3 protein, CDR3 DNA, D gene, clone size, V gene, J gene. D genes are given only for firm matches. Clone sizes are given selectively: once, few, many, or a class where the clone is expanded.

CDR3: CASSPSLRVLTGELFF
DNA: TGTGCCAGCAGCCCCTCCCTACGCGTTCTCACCGGGGAGCTGTTTTTT
D: .
size: few
V: TRBV4-2
J: TRBJ2-2

CDR3: CASSLHTNYGYTF
DNA: TGCGCCAGCAGCTTACATACTAACTATGGCTACACCTTC
D: .
size: few
V: TRBV5-1
J: TRBJ1-2

CDR3: CSVKRGDLWEQYF
DNA: TGCAGCGTTAAGCGGGGGGACCTCTGGGAGCAGTACTTC
D: TRBD2
size: .
V: TRBV29-1
J: TRBJ2-7

CDR3: CASSSGQGRQPQHF
DNA: TGTGCCAGCTCCTCAGGGCAGGGTCGACAGCCCCAGCATTTT
D: .
size: few
V: TRBV18
J: TRBJ1-5

CDR3: CASRTPSTGQTYNEQFF
DNA: TGTGCAAGTCGCACCCCCTCTACGGGACAGACTTACAATGAGCAGTTCTTC
D: .
size: few
V: TRBV12-2
J: TRBJ2-1

CDR3: CASSLNARGNEQFF
DNA: TGTGCCAGCAGCTTAAATGCGCGGGGCAATGAGCAGTTCTTC
D: .
size: few
V: TRBV7-2
J: TRBJ2-1

CDR3: CASSPRLAGDNEQFF
DNA: TGTGCCAGCAGCCCTCGACTAGCGGGAGACAATGAGCAGTTCTTC
D: TRBD2
size: few
V: TRBV4-2
J: TRBJ2-1

CDR3: CASSTRQGSSYEQYF
DNA: TGTGCCAGCAGCACCCGACAGGGGAGCTCCTACGAGCAGTACTTC
D: TRBD1
size: few
V: TRBV7-8
J: TRBJ2-7

CDR3: CASSVTGRETQYF
DNA: TGTGCCAGCAGTGTGACAGGGAGAGAGACCCAGTACTTC
D: TRBD1
size: .
V: TRBV6-1
J: TRBJ2-5

CDR3: CASSQSHTGELFF
DNA: TGCGCCAGCAGCCAAAGCCACACCGGGGAGCTGTTTTTT
D: .
size: .
V: TRBV4-1
J: TRBJ2-2

CDR3: CASSLAGGGRTSSKGNTIYF
DNA: TGCGCCAGCAGCTTGGCCGGCGGGGGACGAACCTCCTCGAAAGGAAACACCATATATTTT
D: .
size: .
V: TRBV5-1
J: TRBJ1-3

CDR3: CASSSPTGAMNTEAFF
DNA: TGCGCCAGCAGCTCTCCGACAGGGGCTATGAACACTGAAGCTTTCTTT
D: TRBD1
size: few
V: TRBV5-1
J: TRBJ1-1

CDR3: CASSVGGGVGVRSTDTQYF
DNA: TGTGCCAGCAGCGTTGGGGGGGGTGTAGGGGTCCGTAGCACAGATACGCAGTATTTT
D: TRBD2
size: few
V: TRBV5-4
J: TRBJ2-3

CDR3: CSADSYYNEQFF
DNA: TGCAGCGCAGACAGTTACTACAATGAGCAGTTCTTC
D: .
size: few
V: TRBV29-1
J: TRBJ2-1

CDR3: CASSPGLDYGYTF
DNA: TGTGCCAGCAGCCCCGGACTGGACTATGGCTACACCTTC
D: .
size: few
V: TRBV11-2
J: TRBJ1-2

CDR3: CASSPPGGELFF
DNA: TGTGCCAGCAGCCCCCCGGGCGGGGAGCTGTTTTTT
D: .
size: few
V: TRBV11-2
J: TRBJ2-2

CDR3: CASSFTGPFF
DNA: TGTGCCAGCAGTTTCACAGGGCCGTTCTTC
D: .
size: few
V: TRBV6-5
J: TRBJ2-1

CDR3: CASSQYRDYYQETQYF
DNA: TGTGCCAGCAGCCAGTACCGGGACTATTATCAAGAGACCCAGTACTTC
D: TRBD2
size: few
V: TRBV5-6
J: TRBJ2-5